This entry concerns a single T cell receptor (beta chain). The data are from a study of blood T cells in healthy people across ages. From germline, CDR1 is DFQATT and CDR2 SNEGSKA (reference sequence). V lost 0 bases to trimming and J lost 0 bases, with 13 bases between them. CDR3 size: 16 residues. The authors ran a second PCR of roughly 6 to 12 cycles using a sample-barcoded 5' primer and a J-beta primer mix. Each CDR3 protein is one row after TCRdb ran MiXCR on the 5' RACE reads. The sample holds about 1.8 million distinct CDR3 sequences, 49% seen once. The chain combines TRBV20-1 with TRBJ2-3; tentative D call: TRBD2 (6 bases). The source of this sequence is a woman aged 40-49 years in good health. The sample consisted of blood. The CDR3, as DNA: TGCAGTGCTAGAGACCCCACACTAGCCAGCACAGATACGCAGTATTTT. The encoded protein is CSARDPTLASTDTQYF.